The TCR beta chain under discussion was sequenced for a study of blood T cells in healthy people across ages. Study results and limitations: Fewer expanded clones and more diversity marked long-lived versus aged donors. A strong correlation was seen between TCR beta diversity and naive T cell percentage.

Alongside a J-beta primer mix, a sample-barcoded 5' primer served in a second PCR lasting about 7 to 12 cycles. A template-switch adaptor containing 12 random nucleotides labeled each cDNA molecule. TCRdb reanalysed the 5' RACE reads using MiXCR and keeps one entry per CDR3 protein. The data contain about 930,000 distinct CDR3 sequences, about 29% of them singletons. This clonotype has a count of ten or more. The antigen remains unidentified. The CDR3 covers 15 residues. With V trimmed by 2 bases and J by 2 bases, 3 bases remained unmatched. Looked up from germline, CDR1 is DFQATT and CDR2 is SNEGSKA (reference sequence). This same sample was also taken into another study, of T cells of mothers and their children. In that study: Inherited differences only slightly affect thymic shaping of TCR recombination output.

Input material: blood. V is TRBV20-1 and J is TRBJ2-1; 10 bases map to TRBD1. The TCR comes from a woman aged 35 to 49 in good health. The CDR3 DNA is TGCAGTGCTAGATCGGGACAGGGGCCCTACAATGAGCAGTTCTTC. Protein sequence: CSARSGQGPYNEQFF.